These 12 T cell receptor beta chains came from one sample sequenced in a study of blood T cells in healthy people across ages. Sample-barcoded 5' priming and a J-beta primer mix drove a second PCR of about 6 to 12 cycles. TCRdb reprocessed the 5' RACE reads via MiXCR and lists one record per CDR3 protein. The sample has 800,000 to 1,300,000 distinct CDR3 sequences; under 30% are singletons. The sample was also linked to a second study, of T cells of mothers and their children.

Sequenced material: blood. Every receptor here comes from a girl aged 2 to 10 in good health.

The chain carries TRBV28 and TRBJ2-7; either TRBD1 or TRBD2 may supply D (6 bases each). Germline loops: CDR1 MDHEN, CDR2 SYDVKM. Between the trimmed V and J ends, which lost 3 bases and 4 bases, there was a span of 16 bases. The CDR3 has 15 amino acids. CDR3: CASSFRPGAGYEQYF. DNA of the CDR3: TGTGCCAGCAGTTTTCGGCCGGGGGCGGGATACGAGCAGTACTTC. Drawing the rest from reference TRBV28 and TRBJ2-7, the complete variable domain is DVKVTQSSRYLVKRTGEKVFLECVQDMDHENMFWYRQDPGLGLRLIYFSYDVKMKEKGDIPEGYSVSREKKERFSLILESASTNQTSMYLCASSFRPGAGYEQYFGPGTRLTVT.

The chain is built from TRBV28 and TRBJ2-2, with 9 bases matching TRBD2. The CDR3 contains 16 residues. Germline V gene lookup returns CDR1 MDHEN and CDR2 SYDVKM. V lost 3 bases to trimming and J lost 3 bases; unmatched junction nucleotides: 5. The CDR3 loop reads CASSFFSGSDTGELFF. The CDR3 bases are TGTGCCAGCAGTTTTTTTAGCGGGAGCGACACCGGGGAGCTGTTTTTT.

The chain couples TRBV12-5 to TRBJ1-4; possibly TRBD1 for D (5 bases). CDR1 and CDR2 from the germline V gene are LGHNT and FRNRAP. The CDR3 spans 19 residues. Deletions cut 3 bases from V and 7 bases from J, with 27 bases between. The CDR3 here is CASGFQTEIIQGNREKLFF. In nucleotides, the CDR3 is TGTGCTAGTGGTTTCCAGACCGAGATAATCCAGGGTAACCGTGAAAAACTGTTTTTT.

The table lists this clonotype with a few counts. The genes are TRBV20-1 and TRBJ2-1; D call uncertain. The CDR3 has 13 amino acids. Germline lookup yields CDR1 DFQATT and CDR2 SNEGSKA (reference sequence). V shed 6 bases and J shed 10 bases, with 19 bases lying between them. This chain's CDR3 is CSAHWSVRTEQFF. CDR3 sequence (DNA): TGCAGTGCCCACTGGAGCGTAAGAACGGAGCAGTTCTTC.

This clonotype appeared a few times. The chain is built from TRBV3-1 and TRBJ2-7; D might be TRBD1 (5 bases). CDR1 and CDR2 (germline): LGHDT, YNNKEL (reference sequence). Trimming left V 8 bases short and J 3 bases short, with 20 bases between. This CDR3 has 15 amino acids. The CDR3 here is CASQSQGLSFYEQYF. CDR3 in DNA: TGTGCCAGCCAATCCCAGGGTCTTTCTTTCTACGAGCAGTACTTC.

This sequence joins TRBV28 and TRBJ2-3; TRBD1 might be the D (5 bases). With 5 bases removed from V and 7 bases from J, the gap between germline ends came to 16 bases. This CDR3 region has 14 residues. Germline CDR1 reads MDHEN; CDR2 reads SYDVKM. In DNA, the CDR3 is TGTGCCAGCAGTCAACAGACAGCGCGTAATACGCAGTATTTT. Translating gives CASSQQTARNTQYF.

The chain links TRBV10-3 to TRBJ2-5, with D hard to call. With 2 bases removed from V and 4 bases from J, the gap between germline ends came to 5 bases. This CDR3 has 12 amino acids. Per germline, CDR1 ENHRY and CDR2 SYGVKD. CDR3: CAISEPGETQYF. DNA for the CDR3: TGTGCCATCAGTGAGCCCGGAGAGACCCAGTACTTC.

The chain has TRBV5-4 and TRBJ1-2; a weak D match, TRBD1 (6 bases). The CDR3 has 14 amino acids. The germline V and J ends were trimmed by 5 bases and 3 bases, with 14 bases remaining between them. CDR1 SGHNT and CDR2 YYREEE come from the germline V gene (reference sequence). This CDR3 is CASSRGGSDYGYTF. The CDR3 DNA reads as TGTGCCAGCAGTCGAGGGGGATCGGACTATGGCTACACCTTC.

This chain uses TRBV29-1 with TRBJ1-1; D might be TRBD1 (5 bases). V lost 6 bases, J lost 1 base, and 15 bases lay in between. Germline V gives CDR1 SQVTM, CDR2 ANQGSEA. The CDR3 totals 14 residues. For the CDR3, the DNA is TGCAGCGTCACGGGCAGACAGAAGAACACTGAAGCTTTCTTT. Translation gives CSVTGRQKNTEAFF.

Ten or more counts support this clonotype. The genes are TRBV7-8 and TRBJ2-3, with no clear D. The CDR3 contains 14 residues. In germline, CDR1 is SGHVS, CDR2 FQNEAQ. V was shortened by 5 bases and J by 0 bases, with 9 bases between the two germline ends. The CDR3, as DNA: TGTGCCAGCAGCGCTCTATACAGCACAGATACGCAGTATTTT. Translation: CASSALYSTDTQYF.

The rearrangement uses TRBV28 and TRBJ2-2; D may be TRBD1 or TRBD2 (5 bases each). The CDR3 has 19 amino acids. With 3 bases removed from V and 2 bases from J, the gap between germline ends came to 22 bases. The germline gives CDR1 MDHEN, CDR2 SYDVKM. CDR3 sequence: CASSLTGQLVSINTGELFF. The CDR3 nucleotides are TGTGCCAGCAGTTTGACGGGGCAGTTAGTATCCATCAACACCGGGGAGCTGTTTTTT.

This clonotype has more than one count but fewer than ten. V gene TRBV4-3 combines with J gene TRBJ1-1, with D unclear. Germline loops: CDR1 LGHNA, CDR2 YSLEER. The CDR3 length is 14 residues. Deletions cut 0 bases from V and 5 bases from J, with 10 bases between. CDR3 in DNA: TGCGCCAGCAGCCAAGATCGGTTGGGGACTGAAGCTTTCTTT. As protein: CASSQDRLGTEAFF.